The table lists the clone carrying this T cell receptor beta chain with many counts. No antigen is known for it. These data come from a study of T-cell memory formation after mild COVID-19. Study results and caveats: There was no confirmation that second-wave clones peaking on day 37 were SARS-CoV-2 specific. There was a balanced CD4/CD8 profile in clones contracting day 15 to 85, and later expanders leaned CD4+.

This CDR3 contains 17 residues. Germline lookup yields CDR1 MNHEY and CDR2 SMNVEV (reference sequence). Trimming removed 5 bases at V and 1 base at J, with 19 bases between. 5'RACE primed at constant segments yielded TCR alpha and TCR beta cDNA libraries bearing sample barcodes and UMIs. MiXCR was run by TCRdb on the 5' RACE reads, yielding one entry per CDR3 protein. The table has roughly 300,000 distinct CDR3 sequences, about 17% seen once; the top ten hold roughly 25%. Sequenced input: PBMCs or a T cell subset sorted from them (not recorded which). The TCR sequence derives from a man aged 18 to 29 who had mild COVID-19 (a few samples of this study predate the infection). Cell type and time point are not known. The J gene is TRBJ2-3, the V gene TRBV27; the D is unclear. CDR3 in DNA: TGTGCCAGCAGTATACTCAACTCTCGATGGGGCACAGATACGCAGTATTTT. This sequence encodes CASSILNSRWGTDTQYF.